The 9 T cell receptor beta chains below were found in one sample sequenced in a study of blood T cell repertoires in COVID-19. Produced via immunoSEQ multiplex PCR; TCRdb's table is partial and in-frame only. The sample records about 250,000 clones, approximately 85% being singletons. Sequenced material: peripheral blood. Receptors were obtained from a human donor with COVID-19, enrolled during active disease. The donor label of this sample is uncertain.

In the case of this clone: The sample contains more than one DNA sequence encoding this CDR3. This chain uses TRBV9 with TRBJ2-1; D may be TRBD2 (6 bases). V gave up 0 bases and J gave up 1 base, with 8 bases separating them. The CDR3 is 15 residues long. CDR1 is SGDLS, CDR2 YYNGEE, per germline. In DNA, the CDR3 is TGTGCCAGCAGCGTAGTCGGGGGTTCCTACAATGAGCAGTTCTTC. The encoded protein is CASSVVGGSYNEQFF.

The rearrangement links TRBV2 to TRBJ1-2; the match to TRBD1 covers 8 bases. The ends lost 0 bases at V and 7 bases at J; junction bases unmatched: 13. This CDR3 contains 17 residues. Looked up from germline, CDR1 is SNHLY and CDR2 is FYNNEI. In nucleotides, the CDR3 is TGTGCCAGCAGTGAAGCTCTCGGGACAGGATCATTGAGTGGCTACACCTTC. Its translation is CASSEALGTGSLSGYTF. The entire variable domain, with the rest obtained from reference TRBV2 and TRBJ1-2, is as follows: EPEVTQTPSHQVTQMGQEVILRCVPISNHLYFYWYRQILGQKVEFLVSFYNNEISEKSEIFDDQFSVERPDGSNFTLKIRSTKLEDSAMYFCASSEALGTGSLSGYTFGSGTRLTVV.

This sequence joins TRBV5-4 and TRBJ2-3, with 9 bases that match TRBD2. The length of the CDR3 is 16 residues. J was trimmed by 7 bases and V by 0 bases; bases with no gene match: 9. Per germline, CDR1 SGHNT and CDR2 YYREEE (reference sequence). The CDR3 is CASSLAGGRARHTQYF. The CDR3 coding sequence is TGTGCCAGCAGCTTGGCCGGCGGGAGGGCTAGGCATACGCAGTATTTT.

The rearrangement uses TRBV19 and TRBJ2-5; a possible D gene is TRBD2 (5 bases). The V and J ends lost 3 bases and 2 bases respectively, with 10 bases between them. Germline values: CDR1 LNHDA, CDR2 SQIVND (reference sequence). This CDR3 has 14 amino acids. The DNA of the CDR3 is TGTGCCAGTAGTATGGGTAGCGTACAAGAGACCCAGTACTTC. Encoded protein: CASSMGSVQETQYF.

This sequence joins TRBV24-1 and TRBJ2-2, with 10 bases fitting TRBD2. V shed 7 bases and J 3 bases; nucleotides not matched to a gene: 10. The CDR3 contains 17 residues. Germline-derived CDR1 and CDR2 are KGHDR and SFDVKD. The CDR3 nucleotides read TGTGCCACCAGCCGGACTAGCGGAGGTTCGGACACCGGGGAGCTGTTTTTT. Its protein product is CATSRTSGGSDTGELFF.

This rearrangement joins TRBV28 to TRBJ2-1; TRBD2 matches 10 bases. V lost 1 base and J lost 5; bases outside the gene matches: 8. Germline V gives CDR1 MDHEN, CDR2 SYDVKM. The CDR3 covers 17 residues. The CDR3 protein is CASSLYSSGRLDNEQFF. The CDR3 region has the DNA TGTGCCAGCAGTTTATACTCTAGCGGGAGATTGGACAATGAGCAGTTCTTC.

J is TRBJ2-5 and V is TRBV6-2 or TRBV6-3, with D possibly being TRBD2 (6 bases). The CDR3 consists of 12 residues. V lost 5 bases and J 5 bases, leaving 9 bases between the germline ends. Germline values: CDR1 MNHEY, CDR2 SVGEGT. This chain's CDR3 is CASSRLGETQYF. CDR3 in DNA: TGTGCCAGCAGTCGACTAGGGGAGACCCAGTACTTC.

The rearrangement joins TRBV27 to TRBJ2-2, with 7 positions matching TRBD2. CDR1 and CDR2 from the germline V gene are MNHEY and SMNVEV (reference sequence). The V segment lost 5 bases and the J segment 0 bases; nucleotides outside the gene matches: 3. The CDR3 spans 15 residues. DNA for the CDR3: TGTGCCAGCAGTCCAAGCGGGACGAACACCGGGGAGCTGTTTTTT. It translates to CASSPSGTNTGELFF.

This chain uses TRBV19 with TRBJ2-5, with D perhaps TRBD2 (6 bases). Germline loops: CDR1 LNHDA, CDR2 SQIVND (reference sequence). The CDR3 extends over 13 amino acids. V was clipped by 5 bases and J by 7 bases, with 14 bases between them. CDR3 sequence (DNA): TGTGCCAGTAGTGGACTACCCGCGGGGACCCAGTACTTC. Translated, it gives CASSGLPAGTQYF.